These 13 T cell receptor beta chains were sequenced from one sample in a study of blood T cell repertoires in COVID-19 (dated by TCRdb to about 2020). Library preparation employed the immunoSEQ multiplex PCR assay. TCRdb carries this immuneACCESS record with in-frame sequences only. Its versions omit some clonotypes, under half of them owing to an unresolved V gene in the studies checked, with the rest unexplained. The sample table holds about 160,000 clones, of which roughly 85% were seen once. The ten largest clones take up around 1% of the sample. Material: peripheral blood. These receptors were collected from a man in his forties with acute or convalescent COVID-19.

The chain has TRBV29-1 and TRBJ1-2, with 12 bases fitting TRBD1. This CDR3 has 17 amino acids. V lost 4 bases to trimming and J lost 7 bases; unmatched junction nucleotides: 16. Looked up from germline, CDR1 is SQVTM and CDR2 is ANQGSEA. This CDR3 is CSVGTQWDRGPTGGYTF. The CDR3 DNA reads TGCAGCGTTGGAACTCAATGGGACAGGGGGCCGACGGGTGGCTACACCTTC.

CDR3 sequence (DNA): TGTGCCAGCACCCAGGGGGCGTACGGAAACACCATATATTTT. Its translation is CASTQGAYGNTIYF. The chain couples TRBV3-1 (or the pseudogene TRBV3-2) to TRBJ1-3; 8 nucleotides align to TRBD1. In germline, CDR1 is LGHDT, CDR2 YNNKEL (reference sequence). V shed 7 bases and J 4 bases; nucleotides not matched to a gene: 6. The CDR3 runs 14 residues.

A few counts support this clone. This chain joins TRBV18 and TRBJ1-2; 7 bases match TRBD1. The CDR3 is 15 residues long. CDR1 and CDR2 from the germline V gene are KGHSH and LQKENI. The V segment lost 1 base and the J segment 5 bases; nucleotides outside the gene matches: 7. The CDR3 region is CASSPRTGDAYGYTF. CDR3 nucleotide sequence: TGTGCCAGCTCACCACGAACAGGGGACGCATATGGCTACACCTTC.

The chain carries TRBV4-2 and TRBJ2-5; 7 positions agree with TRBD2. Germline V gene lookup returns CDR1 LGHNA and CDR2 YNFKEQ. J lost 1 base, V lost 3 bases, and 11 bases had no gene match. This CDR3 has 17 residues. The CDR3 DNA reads TGTGCCAGCAGCCAGACTATGCGCGGGGGTCGCCAAGAGACCCAGTACTTC. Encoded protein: CASSQTMRGGRQETQYF.

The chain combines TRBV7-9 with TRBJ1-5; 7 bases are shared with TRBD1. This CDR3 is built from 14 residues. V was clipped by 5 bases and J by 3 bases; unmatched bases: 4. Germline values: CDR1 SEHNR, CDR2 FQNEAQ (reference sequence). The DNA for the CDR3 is TGTGCCAGCAGCGCACAGGGGCCCAATCAGCCCCAGCATTTT. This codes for CASSAQGPNQPQHF.

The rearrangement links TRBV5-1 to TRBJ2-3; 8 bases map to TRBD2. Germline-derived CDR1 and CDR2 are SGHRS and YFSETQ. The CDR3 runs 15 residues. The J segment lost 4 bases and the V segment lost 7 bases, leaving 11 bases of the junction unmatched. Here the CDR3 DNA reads TGCGCCAGCTTCCCTATTGGCGGGGGGTCAGATACGCAGTATTTT. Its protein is CASFPIGGGSDTQYF.

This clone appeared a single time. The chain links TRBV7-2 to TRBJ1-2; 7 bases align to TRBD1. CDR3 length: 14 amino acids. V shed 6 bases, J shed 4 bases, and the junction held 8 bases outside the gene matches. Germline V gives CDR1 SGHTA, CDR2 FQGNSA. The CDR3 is CASRTTGVSYGYTF. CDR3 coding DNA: TGTGCCAGCAGGACAACAGGGGTTTCCTATGGCTACACCTTC. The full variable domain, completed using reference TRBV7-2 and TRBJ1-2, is GAGVSQSPSNKVTEKGKDVELRCDPISGHTALYWYRQSLGQGLEFLIYFQGNSAPDKSGLPSDRFSAERTGGSVSTLTIQRTQQEDSAVYLCASRTTGVSYGYTFGSGTRLTVV.

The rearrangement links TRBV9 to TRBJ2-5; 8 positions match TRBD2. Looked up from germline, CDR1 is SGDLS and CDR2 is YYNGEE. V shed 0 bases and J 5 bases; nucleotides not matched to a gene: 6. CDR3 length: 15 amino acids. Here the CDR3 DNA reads TGTGCCAGCAGCGTAGGGTTACTAGCGGCCGAGACCCAGTACTTC. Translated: CASSVGLLAAETQYF.

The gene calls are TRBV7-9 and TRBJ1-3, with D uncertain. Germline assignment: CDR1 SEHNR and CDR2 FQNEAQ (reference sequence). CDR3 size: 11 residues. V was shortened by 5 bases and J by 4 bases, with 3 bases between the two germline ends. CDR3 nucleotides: TGTGCCAGCAGCCCGGGAAACACCATATATTTT. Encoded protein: CASSPGNTIYF.

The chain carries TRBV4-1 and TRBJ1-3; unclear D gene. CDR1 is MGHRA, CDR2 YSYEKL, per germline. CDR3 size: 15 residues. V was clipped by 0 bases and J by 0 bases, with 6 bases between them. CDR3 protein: CASSQDPYSGNTIYF. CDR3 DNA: TGCGCCAGCAGCCAAGATCCTTACTCTGGAAACACCATATATTTT.

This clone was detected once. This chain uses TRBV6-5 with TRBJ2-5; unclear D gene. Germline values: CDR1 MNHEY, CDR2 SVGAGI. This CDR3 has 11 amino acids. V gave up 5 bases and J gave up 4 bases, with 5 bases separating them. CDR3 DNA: TGTGCCAGCAGTCTCGGAGAGACCCAGTACTTC. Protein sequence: CASSLGETQYF.

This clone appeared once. CDR3 loop: CASRGVAGNTIYF. The CDR3 region has the DNA TGCGCCAGCCGGGGGGTCGCTGGAAACACCATATATTTT. The chain is built from TRBV5-1 and TRBJ1-3; D is perhaps TRBD1 (5 bases). The CDR3 spans 13 residues. V lost 7 bases to trimming and J lost 2 bases, with 10 bases between them. Germline CDR1 SGHRS, CDR2 YFSETQ.

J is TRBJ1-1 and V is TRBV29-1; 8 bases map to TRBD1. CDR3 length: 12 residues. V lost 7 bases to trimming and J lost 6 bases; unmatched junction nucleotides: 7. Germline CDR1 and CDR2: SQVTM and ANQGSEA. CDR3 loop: CSALTGVAEAFF. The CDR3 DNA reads TGCAGCGCACTGACAGGGGTGGCTGAAGCTTTCTTT.